This T cell receptor beta chain was retrieved from a study of STAT5B mutations in CD4+ large granular lymphocyte leukemia. Method: immunoSEQ multiplex PCR; TCRdb's copy keeps in-frame clones and lacks some. The sample contains tens of thousands of clones, about 70% of which appear only once. CDR3 length: 15 residues. Trimming removed 5 bases at V and 5 bases at J, with 18 bases between. Germline CDR1 LNHDA, CDR2 SQIVND (reference sequence). The chain is built from TRBV19 and TRBJ1-2; TRBD1 might be the D (5 bases). The specimen was CD4+ T cells from blood buffy coats. This clonotype was sampled from a human donor in good health. CDR3 DNA sequence: TGTGCCAGTAGTCCCGGGGGGGACGGGACTTATGGCTACACCTTC. Encoded protein: CASSPGGDGTYGYTF. Filled out from reference TRBV19 and TRBJ1-2, the complete variable domain reads DGGITQSPKYLFRKEGQNVTLSCEQNLNHDAMYWYRQDPGQGLRLIYYSQIVNDFQKGDIAEGYSVSREKKESFPLTVTSAQKNPTAFYLCASSPGGDGTYGYTFGSGTRLTVV.